This is a list of T cell receptor beta chains from one sample in a study of OX40 agonist ivuxolimab in advanced cancers. Here immunoSEQ multiplex PCR was the method, and the copy in TCRdb shows in-frame clones only, minus some. The sample consists of about 45,000 clones, more than 70% of them appearing once. Sample: CD4+ or CD8+ T cells sorted from blood, taken in a trial of the OX40 agonist ivuxolimab. These receptors were taken from an adult with an advanced solid tumor such as melanoma, head and neck, liver or kidney cancer. Each CDR3 is given with its conserved first and last residue. The order of the fields is D gene, J gene, V gene, clone size, CDR3 protein, CDR3 DNA. A D gene is named only where the DNA matches it firmly. Size is omitted from some rows. Given values are once, few, many or a class for expanded clones.

.	TRBJ2-5	TRBV27	.	CASSLRGARQETQYF	TGTGCCAGCAGTTTACGGGGGGCGAGGCAAGAGACCCAGTACTTC
.	TRBJ1-3	TRBV5-6	.	CASSLGTPRDTIYF	TGTGCCAGCAGCTTGGGCACTCCCCGGGACACCATATATTTT
TRBD2	TRBJ2-1	TRBV5-1	.	CASSFVAGNEQFF	TGCGCCAGCAGCTTTGTAGCGGGAAATGAGCAGTTCTTC
.	TRBJ2-7	TRBV5-6	.	CASSLTGYEQYF	TGTGCCAGCAGCTTGACAGGCTACGAGCAGTACTTC
.	TRBJ2-7	TRBV9	.	CASSVDQGNYEQYF	TGTGCCAGCAGCGTAGATCAGGGGAACTACGAGCAGTACTTC
.	TRBJ2-7	TRBV7-2	once	CASSPSSYEQYF	TGTGCCAGCAGCCCCTCCTCCTACGAGCAGTACTTC
.	TRBJ2-7	TRBV6-6	.	CASKKGVSYEQYF	TGTGCCAGCAAAAAGGGGGTATCCTACGAGCAGTACTTC
.	TRBJ1-4	TRBV30	.	CAWSQRGSEKLFF	TGTGCCTGGAGTCAGAGGGGATCTGAAAAACTGTTTTTT
.	TRBJ1-2	TRBV28	.	CASSSSGTAPYGYTF	TGTGCCAGCAGTTCCTCCGGGACGGCTCCCTATGGCTACACCTTC
TRBD1	TRBJ1-2	TRBV18	.	CASSPGQGDGYTF	TGTGCCAGCTCACCGGGACAGGGTGATGGCTACACCTTC
.	TRBJ2-7	TRBV30	.	CAWSLTTYEQYF	TGTGCCTGGAGCCTAACTACCTACGAGCAGTACTTC
.	TRBJ2-3	TRBV5-6	.	CASSFGTGRADTQYF	TGTGCCAGCAGCTTCGGGACGGGACGGGCAGATACGCAGTATTTT
.	TRBJ1-3	TRBV11-2	.	CASRNPGSGNTIYF	TGTGCCAGCAGGAACCCCGGGTCTGGAAACACCATATATTTT
.	TRBJ2-3	TRBV5-4	.	CASSYDSLSADTQYF	TGTGCCAGCAGCTACGACAGTCTATCGGCAGATACGCAGTATTTT
TRBD2	TRBJ2-1	TRBV4-1	once	CASSQFPLTSGRAGNEQFF	TGCGCCAGCAGCCAATTTCCCCTGACTAGCGGGAGGGCGGGCAATGAGCAGTTCTTC
TRBD1	TRBJ1-5	TRBV19	.	CASSPGQGRSGNQPQHF	TGTGCCAGTAGTCCTGGACAGGGAAGATCCGGCAATCAGCCCCAGCATTTT
TRBD2	TRBJ2-1	TRBV15	once	CAVSRGDWLYNEQFF	TGTGCCGTATCCCGGGGGGACTGGCTTTACAATGAGCAGTTCTTC
.	TRBJ2-3	TRBV5-5	.	CASSFEVTDTQYF	TGTGCCAGCAGCTTTGAGGTCACAGATACGCAGTATTTT
.	TRBJ1-5	TRBV7-8	.	CASSLSNQPQHF	TGTGCCAGCAGCTTAAGCAATCAGCCCCAGCATTTT
.	TRBJ2-5	TRBV7-8	.	CASSLGRGETQYF	TGTGCCAGCAGCTTGGGCAGAGGAGAGACCCAGTACTTC
.	TRBJ2-2	TRBV5-1	once	CASSLRPTRNTGELFF	TGCGCCAGCAGCTTGAGGCCGACTCGAAACACCGGGGAGCTGTTTTTT
.	TRBJ2-2	TRBV5-4	.	CASSLDGAARPGELFF	TGTGCCAGCAGCTTGGACGGGGCAGCCAGGCCCGGGGAGCTGTTTTTT
TRBD2	TRBJ2-4	TRBV7-2	.	CASSYEAAGGRSKNIQYF	TGTGCCAGCAGCTACGAGGCCGCGGGAGGGCGGTCCAAAAACATTCAGTACTTC
.	TRBJ2-6	TRBV7-3	.	CASSLEGSGANVLTF	TGTGCCAGCAGCTTGGAGGGGTCTGGGGCCAACGTCCTGACTTTC
.	TRBJ1-1	TRBV5-4	.	CASSLVRDGTEAFF	TGTGCCAGCAGCTTGGTTAGGGATGGCACTGAAGCTTTCTTT
.	TRBJ1-5	TRBV27	.	CASSSHSDSYSNQPQHF	TGTGCCAGCAGTTCCCACTCAGACAGTTATAGCAATCAGCCCCAGCATTTT
.	TRBJ2-5	TRBV7-2	.	CASSLFGVRETQYF	TGTGCCAGCAGCTTATTTGGAGTGAGGGAGACCCAGTACTTC
TRBD2	TRBJ2-1	TRBV4-1	.	CASSKLGLAGLYNEQFF	TGCGCCAGCAGCAAACTGGGACTAGCGGGGCTATACAATGAGCAGTTCTTC
.	TRBJ2-5	TRBV5-5	.	CASSFGTQETQYF	TGTGCCAGCAGCTTCGGGACACAAGAGACCCAGTACTTC
TRBD1	TRBJ2-2	TRBV19	.	CASSGTGVPGELFF	TGTGCCAGTAGTGGGACAGGGGTTCCCGGGGAGCTGTTTTTT
TRBD2	TRBJ2-1	TRBV7-9	.	CASRRTGTSGSPNNEQFF	TGTGCCAGCAGACGAACCGGGACTAGCGGGAGCCCGAACAATGAGCAGTTCTTC
TRBD2	TRBJ2-1	TRBV30	.	CAWTGTISFNEQFF	TGTGCCTGGACTGGGACTATTAGTTTCAATGAGCAGTTCTTC
.	TRBJ2-3	TRBV9	.	CASSTSQGTDTQYF	TGTGCCAGCAGCACTTCTCAGGGAACCGATACGCAGTATTTT
.	TRBJ1-2	TRBV6-1	.	CASSVYGDYGYTF	TGTGCCAGCAGTGTATACGGGGACTATGGCTACACCTTC
.	TRBJ2-1	TRBV28	.	CASSLGGASANNEQFF	TGTGCCAGCAGTTTAGGCGGGGCATCGGCCAACAATGAGCAGTTCTTC
.	TRBJ1-2	TRBV6-1	.	CASRRVGPLYGYTF	TGTGCCAGCAGGAGGGTAGGCCCGCTTTATGGCTACACCTTC
.	TRBJ2-3	TRBV27	.	CASSRSGPPDTQYF	TGTGCCAGCAGTCGTAGCGGTCCCCCGGATACGCAGTATTTT
.	TRBJ2-5	TRBV5-1	.	CASSLRTEETQYF	TGCGCCAGCAGCCTTCGGACTGAAGAGACCCAGTACTTC
.	TRBJ2-2	TRBV4-3	.	CASSQDLGDGYTGELFF	TGCGCCAGCAGCCAAGATCTGGGGGACGGTTACACCGGGGAGCTGTTTTTT
.	TRBJ2-7	TRBV5-1	.	CASSRDPQLEQYF	TGCGCCAGCAGCCGGGACCCACAACTCGAGCAGTACTTC
TRBD1	TRBJ1-6	TRBV5-1	.	CASSQGQPPLHF	TGCGCCAGCAGCCAGGGACAGCCACCCCTCCACTTT
.	TRBJ1-4	TRBV19	.	CASSIQVQGPAEKLFF	TGTGCCAGTAGTATACAGGTTCAGGGGCCGGCTGAAAAACTGTTTTTT
.	TRBJ2-2	TRBV29-1	.	CSAEGPLTGELFF	TGCAGCGCAGAAGGTCCCTTGACCGGGGAGCTGTTTTTT
TRBD2	TRBJ2-1	TRBV19	.	CASRTSGRNEQFF	TGTGCCAGTCGGACTAGCGGGAGGAATGAGCAGTTCTTC
.	TRBJ2-7	TRBV6-6	.	CASSYSQDYTLTEQYF	TGTGCCAGCAGTTACTCCCAGGACTATACTCTTACCGAGCAGTACTTC
TRBD1	TRBJ1-2	TRBV28	.	CASSMGTGRVDGYTF	TGTGCCAGCAGCATGGGGACAGGGAGAGTAGACGGCTACACCTTC
TRBD1	TRBJ2-3	TRBV27	.	CASTEWTGASRGQYF	TGTGCCAGCACCGAGTGGACAGGGGCGTCTCGAGGGCAGTATTTT
.	TRBJ1-2	TRBV18	.	CASSGEGTYGYTF	TGTGCCAGCTCCGGGGAGGGGACCTATGGCTACACCTTC
.	TRBJ2-1	TRBV7-2	.	CASSLAHSYNEQFF	TGTGCCAGCAGCTTAGCACATTCCTACAATGAGCAGTTCTTC
.	TRBJ1-2	TRBV27	.	CASSSHGAGNYGYTF	TGTGCCAGCAGTTCACACGGGGCAGGGAACTATGGCTACACCTTC
TRBD2	TRBJ2-5	TRBV30	.	CAWSLSGTYQETQYF	TGTGCCTGGAGTCTGAGCGGGACGTACCAAGAGACCCAGTACTTC